One TCR beta chain is described in this entry. These data belong to a study of blood T cell repertoires in COVID-19. Study information: Sample material is recorded as cDNA or gDNA derived from T cells, B-cell-depleted T cells, or PBMCs.

V gave up 1 base and J gave up 2 bases, with 5 bases separating them. The CDR3 spans 13 residues. Germline V lookup: CDR1 SEHNR, CDR2 FQNEAQ (reference sequence). The table came from immunoSEQ multiplex PCR; TCRdb's copy has only in-frame clones and leaves some out. This table has 250,000 to 300,000 clones, approximately 79% appearing once. Participants were placed into cohorts based on the clinical history they reported. The J gene is TRBJ1-1, the V gene TRBV7-9; D is ambiguous. Sequenced: PBMCs or T cells enriched from blood (not recorded which). This sequence originates from a man aged 25 to 40 with acute COVID-19. This CDR3 reads CASSLGSNTEAFF. CDR3 in DNA: TGTGCCAGCAGCTTAGGGAGTAACACTGAAGCTTTCTTT.